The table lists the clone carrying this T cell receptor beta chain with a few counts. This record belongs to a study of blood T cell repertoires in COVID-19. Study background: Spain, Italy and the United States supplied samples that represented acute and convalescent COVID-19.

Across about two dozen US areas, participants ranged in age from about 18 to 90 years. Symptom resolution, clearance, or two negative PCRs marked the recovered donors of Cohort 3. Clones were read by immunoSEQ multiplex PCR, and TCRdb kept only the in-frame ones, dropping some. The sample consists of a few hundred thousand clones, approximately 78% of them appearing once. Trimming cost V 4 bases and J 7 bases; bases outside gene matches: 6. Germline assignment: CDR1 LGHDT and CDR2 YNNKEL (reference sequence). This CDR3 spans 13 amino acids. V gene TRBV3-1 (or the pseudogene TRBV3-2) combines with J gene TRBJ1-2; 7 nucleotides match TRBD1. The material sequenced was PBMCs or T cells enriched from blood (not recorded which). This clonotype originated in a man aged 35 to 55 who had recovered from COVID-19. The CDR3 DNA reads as TGTGCCAGCAGCCGGGACAGAACGGCTGGCTACACCTTC. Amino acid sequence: CASSRDRTAGYTF.